These 26 T cell receptor beta chains were sequenced from one sample in a study of T cell responses to AZD1222 COVID-19 vaccine. Sequenced by immunoSEQ multiplex PCR; TCRdb stores in-frame clones only, minus some. The table shows approximately 190,000 clones, with approximately 92% occurring only once. Source: peripheral blood, taken on day 0 of AZD1222 vaccination. All receptors derive from an adult in good health.

The chain is built from TRBV6-6 and TRBJ1-6; no clear D. The CDR3 runs 14 residues. With 2 bases removed from V and 8 bases from J, the gap between germline ends came to 10 bases. Germline CDR1 MNHNY, CDR2 SVGAGI (reference sequence). As DNA, the CDR3 is TGTGCCAGCAGTTACGGGCAGGTGGATTCACCCCTCCACTTT. Encoded protein: CASSYGQVDSPLHF.

This chain uses TRBV5-6 with TRBJ2-7; D not resolved. CDR1 and CDR2 from the germline V gene are SGHDT and YYEEEE. V lost 4 bases and J lost 7, with 12 bases in between. CDR3 length: 12 residues. DNA of the CDR3: TGTGCCAGCAGCGGGCCGCGAGAGGAGCAGTACTTC. Its protein product is CASSGPREEQYF.

The chain carries TRBV6-6 and TRBJ2-2, with 10 positions matching TRBD2. The germline V gene has CDR1 MNHNY and CDR2 SVGAGI (reference sequence). Germline trimming cut 2 bases from V and 7 bases from J; bases unmatched to any gene: 7. This CDR3 is 16 amino acids long. DNA of the CDR3: TGTGCCAGCAGTTACGAGCGGGGGGGCCTAGGCGGGGAGCTGTTTTTT. Protein product: CASSYERGGLGGELFF.

The rearrangement uses TRBV2 and TRBJ2-3, with TRBD2 matching 8 bases. This CDR3 spans 15 amino acids. Germline CDR1 is SNHLY and CDR2 is FYNNEI. V lost 4 bases and J lost 2; bases outside the gene matches: 5. The chain's CDR3 is CASSGGLAFTDTQYF. CDR3 sequence (DNA): TGTGCCAGCAGTGGAGGACTAGCTTTCACAGATACGCAGTATTTT.

The CDR3 spells CASSLGPGREAFF. The CDR3 DNA sequence: TGCGCCAGCAGCTTGGGGCCAGGCCGAGAAGCTTTCTTT. The chain carries TRBV5-1 and TRBJ1-1, with D uncertain. Per the germline V gene, CDR1 is SGHRS and CDR2 is YFSETQ. The ends were cut back, 0 bases at V and 8 bases at J, with 11 bases in the middle. The CDR3 contains 13 residues.

This clone has more than one count but fewer than ten. J is TRBJ2-3 and V is TRBV5-5; D gene unclear. V was trimmed by 5 bases and J by 2 bases, leaving 15 bases between them. The CDR3 has 15 amino acids. Germline CDR1 reads SGHKS; CDR2 reads YYEKEE (reference sequence). DNA for the CDR3: TGTGCCAGCAGGATTGACGGGTTGGACACAGATACGCAGTATTTT. Translated, it gives CASRIDGLDTDTQYF.

This rearrangement joins TRBV7-8 to TRBJ1-1; D is unresolved. The CDR3 is made up of 15 amino acids. With 5 bases removed from V and 6 bases from J, the gap between germline ends came to 19 bases. The germline V gene has CDR1 SGHVS and CDR2 FQNEAQ. The CDR3 here is CASSDRTKEGAEAFF. The CDR3 DNA reads TGTGCCAGCAGCGATAGAACTAAGGAGGGCGCTGAAGCTTTCTTT.

Worth noting for this clone: A read error may account for a junction end that differs from germline. This same CDR3 is encoded by further DNA sequences in the sample. The J gene is TRBJ1-2, the V gene TRBV5-6; D unresolved. This CDR3 has 16 residues. The germline V gene encodes CDR1 SGHDT and CDR2 YYEEEE. CDR3 DNA sequence: TGTGCCAGCATCTTCCAAACAGCAGCTTCCAGTAAAGGCTATACCTTC. Its protein product is CASIFQTAASSKGYTF.

Only one count was recorded for this clone. The chain carries TRBV7-8 and TRBJ1-2; D gene uncertain. This CDR3 comprises 14 residues. The V and J ends lost 3 bases and 2 bases respectively, with 10 bases between them. Germline lookup yields CDR1 SGHVS and CDR2 FQNEAQ. CDR3 loop: CASSFDPQNYGYTF. In DNA form, the CDR3 reads TGTGCCAGCAGCTTCGATCCCCAGAACTATGGCTACACCTTC.

This sequence joins TRBV20-1 and TRBJ2-1; no clear D gene. Germline CDR1 DFQATT, CDR2 SNEGSKA (reference sequence). The CDR3 covers 11 residues. Trimming took 4 bases from V and 3 from J, leaving 4 bases between them. The CDR3 reads CSATSYNEQFF. CDR3 in DNA: TGCAGTGCTACAAGCTACAATGAGCAGTTCTTC.

The chain combines TRBV27 with TRBJ1-6; 8 nucleotides match TRBD1. Germline V gene sequence: CDR1 MNHEY, CDR2 SMNVEV (reference sequence). V was pared by 5 bases and J by 4 bases, with 10 bases of the junction left unmatched. The CDR3 is 17 amino acids. CDR3 loop: CASSLTVGQGYNSPLHF. DNA of the CDR3: TGTGCCAGCAGTCTTACCGTTGGACAGGGATATAATTCACCCCTCCACTTT.

The chain couples TRBV12-3 or TRBV12-4 to TRBJ1-2; D call uncertain. V lost 5 bases, J lost 1 base, and 8 bases lay in between. This CDR3 comprises 13 residues. The CDR3 bases are TGTGCCAGCAGTCTGGCGGATAACTATGGCTACACCTTC. This translates into CASSLADNYGYTF.

The V and J genes are TRBV7-3 and TRBJ1-4; D call uncertain. Trimming shortened V by 0 bases and J by 10 bases, and 6 bases separated the two germline ends. The CDR3 runs to 12 residues. Germline CDR1 is SGHTA and CDR2 is FQGTGA. The CDR3 region has the DNA TGTGCCAGCAGCTTAACATCCGGAAAACTGTTTTTT. Encoded protein: CASSLTSGKLFF.

V gene TRBV29-1 combines with J gene TRBJ2-3; 7 nucleotides line up with TRBD2. The V and J ends lost 3 bases and 8 bases, in that order; junction bases with no gene match: 11. The germline CDR1 and CDR2 sequences are SQVTM and ANQGSEA. CDR3 length: 14 amino acids. As DNA, the CDR3 is TGCAGCGTTGATTCATGGTTGGGGGGGAGTACGCAGTATTTT. This encodes CSVDSWLGGSTQYF.

The CDR3 DNA is TGCGCCAGCAGCCGTAGACGACAAATGAACACCGGGGAGCTGTTTTTT. This sequence encodes CASSRRRQMNTGELFF. This rearrangement joins TRBV5-1 to TRBJ2-2; D unclear. V was clipped by 4 bases and J by 1 base, with 14 bases between them. CDR3 length: 16 amino acids. Germline V CDR1 and CDR2: SGHRS, YFSETQ.

This clone was found once. CDR3 region: CASSSTGRPQRDTQYF. In nucleotides, the CDR3 is TGTGCCAGCAGCTCTACCGGGCGGCCCCAACGAGATACGCAGTATTTT. The chain is built from TRBV7-3 and TRBJ2-3; D call uncertain. This CDR3 contains 16 residues. Trimming removed 4 bases at V and 5 bases at J, with 19 bases between. The germline V gene has CDR1 SGHTA and CDR2 FQGTGA.

The gene calls are TRBV9 and TRBJ1-2, with D unclear. Germline CDR1 and CDR2: SGDLS and YYNGEE. CDR3 length: 13 amino acids. Deletions cut 4 bases from V and 6 bases from J, with 13 bases between. In DNA, the CDR3 is TGTGCCAGCAGCTACAGCGTGACCCATGGCTACACCTTC. Its translation: CASSYSVTHGYTF.

This chain uses TRBV6-4 with TRBJ2-1; 9 bases agree with TRBD1. The germline V gene has CDR1 MRHNA and CDR2 SNTAGT. V lost 7 bases to trimming and J lost 5 bases; unmatched junction nucleotides: 9. The CDR3 totals 15 residues. The CDR3 nucleotides are TGTGCCAGCAAACCGGGACAGGGTTTAAACAATGAGCAGTTCTTC. This translates into CASKPGQGLNNEQFF.

The rearrangement uses TRBV24-1 and TRBJ2-7; D possibly uses TRBD1 or TRBD2 (6 bases each). The CDR3 has 13 residues. Germline V gives CDR1 KGHDR, CDR2 SFDVKD. The germline V and J ends were trimmed by 4 bases and 7 bases, with 13 bases remaining between them. CDR3 in amino acids: CATSDEKGGEQYF. In DNA form, the CDR3 reads TGTGCCACCAGTGACGAAAAGGGGGGAGAGCAGTACTTC.

This chain links TRBV5-6 with TRBJ1-2; the D is unclear. V was cut by 0 bases and J by 7 bases, with 4 bases left in between. This CDR3 spans 11 amino acids. Germline V lookup: CDR1 SGHDT, CDR2 YYEEEE. The CDR3 loop reads CASSLDSGYTF. The CDR3 bases are TGTGCCAGCAGCTTGGACTCTGGCTACACCTTC.

The gene calls are TRBV19 and TRBJ2-2; D gene ambiguous. Deletions cut 3 bases from V and 6 bases from J, with 8 bases between. The CDR3 is 13 residues long. Germline V CDR1 and CDR2: LNHDA, SQIVND (reference sequence). CDR3 in DNA: TGTGCCAGTAGTATGCTGGGTCCCGGGGAGCTGTTTTTT. Encoded protein: CASSMLGPGELFF. The complete variable domain, with remaining parts taken from reference TRBV19 and TRBJ2-2, reads DGGITQSPKYLFRKEGQNVTLSCEQNLNHDAMYWYRQDPGQGLRLIYYSQIVNDFQKGDIAEGYSVSREKKESFPLTVTSAQKNPTAFYLCASSMLGPGELFFGEGSRLTVL.

The chain has TRBV2 and TRBJ1-1; possible D gene TRBD1, 6 bases. The V gene's germline CDR1 is SNHLY and CDR2 FYNNEI. Trimming stripped 6 bases from V and 6 bases from J, with 23 bases between. The CDR3 is made up of 16 amino acids. CDR3 sequence reads: CASSLLGGQFGSEAFF. The CDR3 DNA follows: TGTGCCAGCAGCCTACTGGGGGGACAATTCGGGTCTGAAGCTTTCTTT.

V and J are TRBV7-7 and TRBJ2-2, with TRBD1 identical over 7 bases. This CDR3 comprises 15 residues. Germline loops: CDR1 SSHAT, CDR2 FNYEAQ (reference sequence). Trimming removed 1 base from V and 6 bases from J; junction bases left unmatched: 5. The CDR3, as DNA: TGTGCCAGCAGCTTAGGGACAGGCTATTCCGGGGAGCTGTTTTTT. This codes for CASSLGTGYSGELFF.

The chain is built from TRBV30 and TRBJ1-1; D unclear. Germline V gene sequence: CDR1 GTSNPN, CDR2 SVGIG (reference sequence). The V end lost 4 bases, the J end lost 7 bases, and 4 bases lay between the germline ends. The CDR3 contains 9 residues. The CDR3 region has the DNA TGTGCCTGGATGAGTGAAGCTTTCTTT. Translation: CAWMSEAFF. The full variable domain, completed using reference TRBV30 and TRBJ1-1, is SQTIHQWPATLVQPVGSPLSLECTVEGTSNPNLYWYRQAAGRGLQLLFYSVGIGQISSEVPQNLSASRPQDRQFILSSKKLLLSDSGFYLCAWMSEAFFGQGTRLTVV.

This sequence joins TRBV10-3 and TRBJ2-1; weak D call: TRBD1 (6 bases). Per the germline V gene, CDR1 is ENHRY and CDR2 is SYGVKD. Trimming cost V 6 bases and J 5 bases, with 11 bases left between them. This CDR3 region has 13 residues. Here the CDR3 reads CAISPTGDNEQFF. The CDR3 coding sequence is TGTGCCATCAGCCCGACAGGCGACAATGAGCAGTTCTTC.

This chain uses TRBV2 with TRBJ1-2; a possible D gene is TRBD1 (6 bases). The CDR3 length is 16 residues. Looked up from germline, CDR1 is SNHLY and CDR2 is FYNNEI. V lost 1 base and J 4 bases, leaving 16 bases between the germline ends. CDR3 amino acids: CASSEGAGAVTYGYTF. DNA of the CDR3: TGTGCCAGCAGTGAAGGAGCAGGGGCTGTGACCTATGGCTACACCTTC.